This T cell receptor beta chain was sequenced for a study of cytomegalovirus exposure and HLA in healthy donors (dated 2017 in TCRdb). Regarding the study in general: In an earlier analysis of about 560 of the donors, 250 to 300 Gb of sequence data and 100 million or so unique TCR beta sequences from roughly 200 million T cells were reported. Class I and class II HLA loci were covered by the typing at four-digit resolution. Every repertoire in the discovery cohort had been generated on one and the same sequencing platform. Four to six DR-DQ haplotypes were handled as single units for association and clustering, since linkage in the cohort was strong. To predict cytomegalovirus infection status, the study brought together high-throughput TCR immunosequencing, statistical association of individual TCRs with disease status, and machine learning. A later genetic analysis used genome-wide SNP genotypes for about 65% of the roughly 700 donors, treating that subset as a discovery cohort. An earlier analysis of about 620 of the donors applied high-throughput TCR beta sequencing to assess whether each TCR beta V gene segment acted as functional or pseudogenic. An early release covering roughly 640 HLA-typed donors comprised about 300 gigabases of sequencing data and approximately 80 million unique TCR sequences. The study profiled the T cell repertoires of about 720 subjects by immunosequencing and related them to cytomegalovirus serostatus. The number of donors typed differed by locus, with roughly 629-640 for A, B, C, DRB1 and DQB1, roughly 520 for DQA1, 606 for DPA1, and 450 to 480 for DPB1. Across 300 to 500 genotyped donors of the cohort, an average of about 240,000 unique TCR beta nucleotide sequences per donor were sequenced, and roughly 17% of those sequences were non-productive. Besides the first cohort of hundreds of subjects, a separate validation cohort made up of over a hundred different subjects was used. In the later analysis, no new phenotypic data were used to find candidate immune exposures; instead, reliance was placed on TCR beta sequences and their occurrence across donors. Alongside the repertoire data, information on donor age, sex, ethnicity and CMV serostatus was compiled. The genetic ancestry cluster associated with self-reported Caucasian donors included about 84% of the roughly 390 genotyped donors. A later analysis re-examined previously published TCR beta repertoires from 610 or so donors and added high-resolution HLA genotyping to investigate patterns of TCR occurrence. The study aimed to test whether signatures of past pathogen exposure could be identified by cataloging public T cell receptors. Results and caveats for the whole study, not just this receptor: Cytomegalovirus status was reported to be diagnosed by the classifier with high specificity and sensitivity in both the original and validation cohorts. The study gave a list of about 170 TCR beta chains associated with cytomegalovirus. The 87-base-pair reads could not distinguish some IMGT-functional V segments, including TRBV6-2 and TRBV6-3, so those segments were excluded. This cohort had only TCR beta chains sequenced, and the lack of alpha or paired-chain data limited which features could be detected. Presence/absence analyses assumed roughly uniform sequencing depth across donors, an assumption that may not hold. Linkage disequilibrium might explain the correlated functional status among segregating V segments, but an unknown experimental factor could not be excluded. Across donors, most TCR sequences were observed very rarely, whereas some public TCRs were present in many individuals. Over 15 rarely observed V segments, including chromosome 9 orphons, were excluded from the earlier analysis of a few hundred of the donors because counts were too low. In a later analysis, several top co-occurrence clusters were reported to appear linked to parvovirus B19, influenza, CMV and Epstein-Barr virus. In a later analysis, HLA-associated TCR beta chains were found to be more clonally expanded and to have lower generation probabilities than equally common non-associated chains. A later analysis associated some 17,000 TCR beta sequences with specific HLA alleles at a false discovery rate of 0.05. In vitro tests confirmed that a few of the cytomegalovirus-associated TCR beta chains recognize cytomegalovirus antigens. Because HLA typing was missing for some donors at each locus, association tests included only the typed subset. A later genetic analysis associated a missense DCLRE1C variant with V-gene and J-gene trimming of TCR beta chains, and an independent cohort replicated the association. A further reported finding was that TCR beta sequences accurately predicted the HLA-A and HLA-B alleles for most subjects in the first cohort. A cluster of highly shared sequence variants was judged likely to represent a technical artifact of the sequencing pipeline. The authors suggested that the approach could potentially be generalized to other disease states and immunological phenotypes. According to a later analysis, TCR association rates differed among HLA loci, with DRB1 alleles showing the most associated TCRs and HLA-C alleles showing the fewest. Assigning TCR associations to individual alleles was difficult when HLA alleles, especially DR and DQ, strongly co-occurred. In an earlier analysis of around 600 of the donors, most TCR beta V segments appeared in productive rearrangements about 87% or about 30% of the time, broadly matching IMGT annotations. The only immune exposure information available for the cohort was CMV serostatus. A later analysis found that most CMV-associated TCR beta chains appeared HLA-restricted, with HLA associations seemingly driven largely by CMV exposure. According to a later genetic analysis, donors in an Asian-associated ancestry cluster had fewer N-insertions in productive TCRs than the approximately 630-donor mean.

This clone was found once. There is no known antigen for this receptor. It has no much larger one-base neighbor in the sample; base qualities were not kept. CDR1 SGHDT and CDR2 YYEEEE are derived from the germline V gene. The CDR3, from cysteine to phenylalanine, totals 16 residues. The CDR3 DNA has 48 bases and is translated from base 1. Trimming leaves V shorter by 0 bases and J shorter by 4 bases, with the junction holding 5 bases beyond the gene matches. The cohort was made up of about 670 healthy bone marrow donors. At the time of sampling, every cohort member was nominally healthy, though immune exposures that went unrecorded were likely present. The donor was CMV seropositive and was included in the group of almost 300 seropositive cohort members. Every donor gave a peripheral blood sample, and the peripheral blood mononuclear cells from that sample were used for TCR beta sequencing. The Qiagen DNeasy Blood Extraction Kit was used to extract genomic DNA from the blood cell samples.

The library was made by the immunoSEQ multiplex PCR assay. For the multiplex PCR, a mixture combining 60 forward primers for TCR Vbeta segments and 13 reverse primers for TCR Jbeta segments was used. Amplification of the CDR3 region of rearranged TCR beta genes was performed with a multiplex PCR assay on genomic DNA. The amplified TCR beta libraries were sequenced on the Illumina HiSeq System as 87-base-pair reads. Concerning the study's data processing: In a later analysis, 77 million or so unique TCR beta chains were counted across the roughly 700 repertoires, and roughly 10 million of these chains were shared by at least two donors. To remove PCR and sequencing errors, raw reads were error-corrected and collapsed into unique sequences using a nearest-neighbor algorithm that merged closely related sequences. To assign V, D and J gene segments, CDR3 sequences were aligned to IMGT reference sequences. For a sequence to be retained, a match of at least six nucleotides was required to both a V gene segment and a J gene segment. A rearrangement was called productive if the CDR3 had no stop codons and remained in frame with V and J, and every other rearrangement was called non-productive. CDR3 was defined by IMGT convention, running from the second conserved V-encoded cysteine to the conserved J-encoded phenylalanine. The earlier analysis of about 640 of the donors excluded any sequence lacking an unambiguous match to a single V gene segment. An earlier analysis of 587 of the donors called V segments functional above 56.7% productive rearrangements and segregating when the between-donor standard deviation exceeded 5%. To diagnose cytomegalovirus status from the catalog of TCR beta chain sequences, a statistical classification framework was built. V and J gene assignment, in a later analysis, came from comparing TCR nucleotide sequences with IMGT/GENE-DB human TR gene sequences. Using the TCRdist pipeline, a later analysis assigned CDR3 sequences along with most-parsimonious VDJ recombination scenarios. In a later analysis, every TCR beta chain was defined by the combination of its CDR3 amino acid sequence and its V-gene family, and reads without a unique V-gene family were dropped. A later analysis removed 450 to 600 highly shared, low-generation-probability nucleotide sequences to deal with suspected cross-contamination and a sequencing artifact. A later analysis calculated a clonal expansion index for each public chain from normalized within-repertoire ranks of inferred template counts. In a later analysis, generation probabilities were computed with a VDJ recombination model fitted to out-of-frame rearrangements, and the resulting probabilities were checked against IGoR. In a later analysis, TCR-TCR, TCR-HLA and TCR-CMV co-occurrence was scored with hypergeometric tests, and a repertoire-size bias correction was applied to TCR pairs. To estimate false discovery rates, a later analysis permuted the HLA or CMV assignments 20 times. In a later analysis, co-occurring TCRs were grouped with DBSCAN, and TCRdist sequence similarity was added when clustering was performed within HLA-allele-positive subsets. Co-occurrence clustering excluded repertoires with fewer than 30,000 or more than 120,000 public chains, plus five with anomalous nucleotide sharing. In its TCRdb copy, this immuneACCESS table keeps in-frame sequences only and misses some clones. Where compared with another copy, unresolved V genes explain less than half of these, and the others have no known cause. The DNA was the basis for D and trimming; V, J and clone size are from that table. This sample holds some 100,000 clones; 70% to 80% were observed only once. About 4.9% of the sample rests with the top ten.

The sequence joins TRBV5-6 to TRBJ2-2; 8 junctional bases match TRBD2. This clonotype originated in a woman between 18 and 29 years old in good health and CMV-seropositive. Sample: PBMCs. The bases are TGTGCCAGCAGCTTGGGGTCGAGCGGGGGCACCGGGGAGCTGTTTTTT. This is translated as CASSLGSSGGTGELFF. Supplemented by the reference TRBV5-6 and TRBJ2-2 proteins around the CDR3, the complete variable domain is DAGVTQSPTHLIKTRGQQVTLRCSPKSGHDTVSWYQQALGQGPQFIFQYYEEEERQRGNFPDRFSGHQFPNYSSELNVNALLLGDSALYLCASSLGSSGGTGELFFGEGSRLTVL.